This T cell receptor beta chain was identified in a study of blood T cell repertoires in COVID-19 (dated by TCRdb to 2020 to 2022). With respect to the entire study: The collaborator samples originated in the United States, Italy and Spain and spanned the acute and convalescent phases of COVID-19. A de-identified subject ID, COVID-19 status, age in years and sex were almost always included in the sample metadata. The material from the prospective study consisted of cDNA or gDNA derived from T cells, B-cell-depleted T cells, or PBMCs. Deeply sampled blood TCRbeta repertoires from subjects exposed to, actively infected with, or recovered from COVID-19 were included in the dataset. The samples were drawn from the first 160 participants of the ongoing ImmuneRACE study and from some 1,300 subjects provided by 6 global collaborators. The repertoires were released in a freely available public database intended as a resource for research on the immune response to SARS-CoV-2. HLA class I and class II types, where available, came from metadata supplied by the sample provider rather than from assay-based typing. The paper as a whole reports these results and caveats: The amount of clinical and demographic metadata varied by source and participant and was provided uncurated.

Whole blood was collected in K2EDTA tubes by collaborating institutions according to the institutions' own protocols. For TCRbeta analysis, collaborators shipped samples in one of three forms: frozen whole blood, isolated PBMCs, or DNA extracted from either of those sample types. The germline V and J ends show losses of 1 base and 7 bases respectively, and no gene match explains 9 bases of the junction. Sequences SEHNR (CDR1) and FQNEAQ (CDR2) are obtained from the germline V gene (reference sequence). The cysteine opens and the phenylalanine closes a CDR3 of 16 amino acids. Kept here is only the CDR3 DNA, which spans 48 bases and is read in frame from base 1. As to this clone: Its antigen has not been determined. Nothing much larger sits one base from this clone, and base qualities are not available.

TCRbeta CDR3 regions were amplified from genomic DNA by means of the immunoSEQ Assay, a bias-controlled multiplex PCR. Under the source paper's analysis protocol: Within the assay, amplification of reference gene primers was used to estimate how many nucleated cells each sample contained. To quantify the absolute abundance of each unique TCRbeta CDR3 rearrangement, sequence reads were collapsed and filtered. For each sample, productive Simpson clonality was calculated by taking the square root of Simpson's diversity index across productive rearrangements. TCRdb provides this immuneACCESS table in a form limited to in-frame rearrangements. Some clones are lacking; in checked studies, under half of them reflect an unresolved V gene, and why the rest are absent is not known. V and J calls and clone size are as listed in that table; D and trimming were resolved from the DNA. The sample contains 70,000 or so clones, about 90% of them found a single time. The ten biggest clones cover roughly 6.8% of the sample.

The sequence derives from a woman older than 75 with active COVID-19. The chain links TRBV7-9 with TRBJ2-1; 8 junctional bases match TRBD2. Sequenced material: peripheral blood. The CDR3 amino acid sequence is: CASSLVNSGTTNEQFF. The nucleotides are TGTGCCAGCAGCTTAGTCAATAGCGGGACTACTAATGAGCAGTTCTTC.